The sequence of this T cell receptor (beta chain) was determined in a study of shared clonotypes between healthy human individuals (dated by TCRdb to about 2020). Regarding the study in general: The cohort included three men and a couple of women between 18 and 49 years of age. Per donor, leukapheresis produced somewhere between about 0.9 and 9.5 billion PBMCs. To increase sequencing depth and limit assay-specific biases, different laboratories used diverse techniques to prepare libraries and sequence TCR repertoires. To estimate repertoire size and how much clonotypes are shared between individuals, the study performed deep sequencing of blood TCR repertoires from a handful of healthy adults. For each donor, three plates each were used for CD4 naive and CD4 memory, two plates were used for CD8 naive, and one plate was used for CD8 memory. What the authors observed across the whole study: Rarefaction of sorted-subset datasets indicated incomplete sequencing despite the large sequencing depth. Naive subsets generally had larger estimated clonotype richness than memory subsets did. Clonotypes shared by all four sorted-subset donors showed higher generation probabilities than non-shared clonotypes. Sharing across several donors was observed for around 5% of naive CD4, less than 4% of naive CD8, roughly 2.4% of memory CD4, and approximately 0.41% of memory CD8 clonotypes. Sampling was limited to blood, and TCR repertoires in tissue likely differ from TCR repertoires in blood. Because the study included a small number of donors, the genetic and exposure-history diversity represented was limited. Based on pairwise subsampling, the degree of clonotype sharing among donors was expected to be affected by sequencing depth.

On this clone itself: The target of this receptor is not known. Base-call qualities are not available, and no considerably larger clone is one nucleotide away.

V and J are trimmed by 4 bases and 7 bases, and the gene matches miss 10 bases of the junction. Its CDR3 holds 15 amino acids, cysteine through phenylalanine. The sequence is cut down to CDR3 DNA, 45 bases in frame from base 1. Looking up the germline V gene (reference sequence) yields CDR1 SEHNR and CDR2 FQNEAQ. For the CD8 naive samples, CD45RO-negative cells were positively selected for CCR7, yielding a CD45RA+CCR7+ population from which TemRA cells were excluded. Healthy HIV-negative adults with no recently reported acute infections or vaccinations were included as donors. Only Caucasian adults living in Nashville, Tennessee, USA were represented among the donors. Blood was collected by leukapheresis, and PBMCs were isolated by Ficoll-Histopaque density gradient centrifugation and then cryopreserved in liquid nitrogen vapor phase. Purity and quantity of every magnetically sorted T cell population were checked by analytical flow cytometry. Genomic DNA was isolated from each sorted fraction and quantified by UV absorbance on a Nanodrop 2000c.

TCR CDR3 regions were amplified from genomic DNA by multiplex PCR using the deep immunoSEQ assay. For each cell subset, the extracted genomic DNA was distributed evenly across all wells of several immunoSEQ 96-well plates, and each plate served as one replicate. For sorted subsets, around 200 ng genomic DNA, equal to about 30,000 T cell genomes, was loaded into each replicate PCR. Purified libraries were quantified with a Qubit 3.0 fluorometer, sized on a Bioanalyzer 2100, and re-quantified with the KAPA Library Quantification kit. Every immunoSEQ 96-well plate was sequenced on a separate single-read 150-cycle Illumina NextSeq 550 flow cell. Processing in the source paper ran as follows. Because the immunoSEQ output held only junctional sequences and lacked quality scores, the filtering could not match the filtering applied to full-length reads. To assign V/J genes and CDR3, sequences were annotated using PyIR, a Python wrapper for IgBLAST v1.9, with IMGT germline references. Reads were filtered out if the reads had weak V/J assignments (E-value above 1e-6), no CDR3, stop codons, out-of-frame junctions, or ambiguous translated residues. A V3J clonotype was defined by an identical inferred V gene, J gene, and CDR3 amino acid sequence. Percentage overlap between repertoires was calculated by dividing the number of shared unique clonotypes by the size of the smaller repertoire. Three approaches were used to assess repertoire richness: RTK rarefaction, the Chao1 estimator, and Recon v2.1 estimates of unobserved clonotypes. Generation probabilities for all TCRbeta clonotypes obtained by the gDNA method from four donors were computed using OLGA. This is the immuneACCESS table as TCRdb keeps it, with only in-frame sequences that have V and J called. A part of the clones is gone; compared with another copy, unresolved V genes explain less than half, and the rest is unexplained. Clone size and V and J calls were adopted from that table, with D and trimming inferred from the DNA. The sample data list roughly 550,000 clones, and over 95% of these were observed just once. The ten largest clones capture roughly 0.1% of the sample.

This sequence was found in a woman younger than 45 in good health. What was sequenced was naive CD8+ T cells sorted from blood. The cell subset or site label corresponds to: CD45RA+CCR7+. Recombination joined TRBV7-9 with TRBJ2-7, with 10 middle bases fitting TRBD1. The CDR3 region has the sequence CASSSTGTGEGEQYF. The sequenced DNA is TGTGCCAGCAGCTCGACCGGGACAGGGGAGGGGGAGCAGTACTTC. With all but the CDR3 taken from the reference TRBV7-9 and TRBJ2-7 genes, the full variable domain is: DTGVSQNPRHKITKRGQNVTFRCDPISEHNRLYWYRQTLGQGPEFLTYFQNEAQLEKSRLLSDRFSAERPKGSFSTLEIQRTEQGDSAMYLCASSSTGTGEGEQYFGPGTRLTVT.